The next 29 T cell receptor beta chains were all read from a single sample in a study of blood T cell repertoires in COVID-19. Only in-frame clones appear in the TCRdb table, and some are missing; sequencing was by immunoSEQ multiplex PCR. The table has roughly 250,000 clones, roughly 84% seen once. The material sequenced was peripheral blood. Receptor source: a woman aged 40 to 50 with active or convalescent COVID-19.

In nucleotides, the CDR3 is TGTGCCTGGATCCTCGGGACAGGGGGAACCTACGAGCAGTACTTC. It yields the protein CAWILGTGGTYEQYF. The chain employs TRBV30 and TRBJ2-7, with 11 nucleotides matching TRBD1. Germline V gene data show CDR1 as GTSNPN and CDR2 as SVGIG (reference sequence). The CDR3 runs to 15 residues. J lost 2 bases, V lost 4 bases, and 7 bases had no gene match.

The genes are TRBV28 and TRBJ1-2; a weak D match, TRBD1 (5 bases). Trimming removed 3 bases from V and 2 bases from J, with 13 bases in between. This CDR3 is built from 15 residues. The germline gives CDR1 MDHEN, CDR2 SYDVKM. The CDR3 DNA follows: TGTGCCAGCAGTTTCGACAGAGCCCTCAACTATGGCTACACCTTC. Encoded protein: CASSFDRALNYGYTF.

J is TRBJ2-7 and V is TRBV13; 14 bases agree with TRBD2. The junction had 9 bases not matched to a gene; V was cut back by 8 bases and J by 0 bases. CDR1 PRHDT and CDR2 FYEKMQ come from the germline V gene (reference sequence). The CDR3 length is 17 residues. The DNA for the CDR3 is TGTGCCAGCTGGGGGACTAGCGGGGGAGGAAGCTCCTACGAGCAGTACTTC. Protein product: CASWGTSGGGSSYEQYF.

Here the CDR3 DNA reads TGCGCCAGCAGCGGTTCCGGGACAGTGAACACTGAAGCTTTCTTT. As protein: CASSGSGTVNTEAFF. V usage is TRBV4-1 and J usage is TRBJ1-1; 7 positions agree with TRBD1. Germline V gives CDR1 MGHRA, CDR2 YSYEKL. Unmatched junction bases numbered 6, after V lost 5 bases and J lost 0 bases. This CDR3 comprises 15 residues.

The genes are TRBV29-1 and TRBJ2-7, with 9 bases matching TRBD2. The CDR3 length is 14 residues. Germline CDR1 reads SQVTM; CDR2 reads ANQGSEA. V dropped 3 bases and J dropped 2; count of bases not matched to a gene: 5. The CDR3 spells CSVDMASGAYEQYF. CDR3 DNA: TGCAGCGTTGACATGGCTAGCGGGGCCTACGAGCAGTACTTC.

V is TRBV3-1 (or the pseudogene TRBV3-2) and J is TRBJ1-6, with D tentatively TRBD1 (5 bases). The CDR3 length is 13 residues. The germline CDR1 and CDR2 sequences are LGHDT and YNNKEL (reference sequence). V lost 3 bases to trimming and J lost 8 bases, with 8 bases between them. The DNA of the CDR3 is TGTGCCAGCAGCCAGTTACAGGATTCACCCCTCCACTTT. Translation gives CASSQLQDSPLHF.

The chain joins TRBV9 to TRBJ2-2; D remains unclear. CDR1 SGDLS and CDR2 YYNGEE come from the germline V gene. CDR3 length equals 13 residues. V lost 0 bases and J 7 bases, leaving 7 bases between the germline ends. As DNA, the CDR3 is TGTGCCAGCAGCGTAGCACTCGGCGGGGAGCTGTTTTTT. Translated, it gives CASSVALGGELFF.

The rearrangement links TRBV11-1 to TRBJ2-1, with 10 bases aligning to TRBD1. J was trimmed by 9 bases and V by 6 bases; bases with no gene match: 8. CDR1 and CDR2 (germline): SGHAT, FQDESV (reference sequence). This CDR3 comprises 14 residues. This CDR3 is CASSRDRGNTEQFF. The CDR3 DNA is TGTGCCAGCAGTCGGGACAGGGGAAACACTGAGCAGTTCTTC.

The chain has TRBV4-2 and TRBJ2-5, with 13 positions matching TRBD2. The CDR3 is 18 amino acids. Germline values: CDR1 LGHNA, CDR2 YNFKEQ. Trimming cost V 1 base and J 1 base; bases outside gene matches: 6. The CDR3: CASSQGLTSGGIQETQYF. CDR3 sequence (DNA): TGTGCCAGCAGCCAAGGCCTGACTAGCGGGGGGATCCAAGAGACCCAGTACTTC.

The chain recombines TRBV5-1 with TRBJ1-6, with 7 bases aligning to TRBD1. Germline V gene lookup returns CDR1 SGHRS and CDR2 YFSETQ. Trimming cost V 4 bases and J 5 bases; bases outside gene matches: 6. The CDR3 totals 15 residues. In DNA form, the CDR3 reads TGCGCCAGCAGCCCAGGGACAGCAGATAATTCACCCCTCCACTTT. Encoded protein: CASSPGTADNSPLHF.

Only one count was recorded for this clone. The V and J genes are TRBV2 and TRBJ2-7, with unresolved D. The CDR3 extends over 13 amino acids. The V gene's germline CDR1 is SNHLY and CDR2 FYNNEI. V was pared by 6 bases and J by 0 bases, with 9 bases between. DNA of the CDR3: TGTGCCAGCAGGATCGCTAGCTCCTACGAGCAGTACTTC. It encodes CASRIASSYEQYF.

In this sample, this clone turned up a few times. The V gene is TRBV24-1, the J gene TRBJ2-3, with 13 nucleotides matching TRBD2. CDR3 length: 15 residues. Germline assignment: CDR1 KGHDR and CDR2 SFDVKD. V lost 6 bases, J lost 5 bases, and 4 bases stayed unmatched. The CDR3 sequence is CATSPTSGGRDTQYF. The CDR3 DNA follows: TGTGCCACCAGTCCGACTAGCGGGGGGAGAGATACGCAGTATTTT.

The chain couples TRBV14 to TRBJ1-1; D gene uncertain. Trimming took 4 bases from V and 4 from J, leaving 10 bases between them. From germline, CDR1 is SGHDN and CDR2 FVKESK. The CDR3 covers 13 residues. The CDR3 sequence: CASSLNSGTEAFF. DNA of the CDR3: TGTGCCAGCAGCCTCAACTCTGGCACTGAAGCTTTCTTT.

The V gene is TRBV28, the J gene TRBJ1-5; D may be TRBD1 (6 bases). Germline V gene lookup returns CDR1 MDHEN and CDR2 SYDVKM. The CDR3 has 14 residues. Trimming removed 8 bases from V and 4 bases from J, with 15 bases in between. The CDR3 reads CASDRPWENQPQHF. For the CDR3, the DNA is TGTGCCAGCGACAGGCCTTGGGAGAATCAGCCCCAGCATTTT.

This clone has a single count. This chain uses TRBV18 with TRBJ1-2, with 12 bases identical to TRBD1. The CDR3 contains 15 residues. J lost 6 bases, V lost 7 bases, and 9 bases had no gene match. CDR1 and CDR2 (germline): KGHSH, LQKENI. CDR3 DNA sequence: TGTGCCAGCTTCGTGGGACAGGGGGCTTCGGATGGCTACACCTTC. Protein product: CASFVGQGASDGYTF.

J is TRBJ1-6 and V is TRBV19, with 8 bases aligning to TRBD1. V lost 8 bases to trimming and J lost 0 bases; unmatched junction nucleotides: 12. Germline assignment: CDR1 LNHDA and CDR2 SQIVND (reference sequence). The CDR3 is 18 amino acids. The CDR3 spells CASAGTGAGSSYNSPLHF. The CDR3 region has the DNA TGTGCCAGTGCAGGGACAGGTGCAGGGAGCTCCTATAATTCACCCCTCCACTTT.

This clone was observed once. V and J are TRBV29-1 and TRBJ2-1; no clear D. V lost 4 bases and J 3 bases, leaving 4 bases between the germline ends. The CDR3 extends over 11 amino acids. Per germline, CDR1 SQVTM and CDR2 ANQGSEA. In nucleotides, the CDR3 is TGCAGCGTTGTGCGCTACAATGAGCAGTTCTTC. Protein: CSVVRYNEQFF.

This clone was seen a few times. The chain is built from TRBV5-1 and TRBJ2-1; 11 bases align to TRBD1. Germline CDR1 reads SGHRS; CDR2 reads YFSETQ. CDR3 length equals 14 residues. With V trimmed by 4 bases and J by 9 bases, 6 bases remained unmatched. CDR3 nucleotides: TGCGCCAGCAGCCCGTGGACAGGGGGCAGTGAGCAGTTCTTC. Protein product: CASSPWTGGSEQFF.

This rearrangement joins TRBV3-1 (or the pseudogene TRBV3-2) to TRBJ2-4; D may be TRBD2 (5 bases). Trimming shortened V by 1 base and J by 9 bases, and 7 bases separated the two germline ends. Germline CDR1 and CDR2: LGHDT and YNNKEL (reference sequence). This CDR3 comprises 12 residues. The CDR3: CASSQGSGIQYF. The CDR3 DNA is TGTGCCAGCAGCCAAGGAAGCGGCATTCAGTACTTC.

The CDR3 DNA reads TGTGCCAGCAGCTTCCCTCGTAGCGGGGGGGCAGATTGGTACAATGAGCAGTTCTTC. Protein product: CASSFPRSGGADWYNEQFF. The V call is TRBV7-9, the J call TRBJ2-1; TRBD2 agrees at 11 bases. J lost 4 bases, V lost 3 bases, and 14 bases had no gene match. Germline V lookup: CDR1 SEHNR, CDR2 FQNEAQ (reference sequence). This CDR3 comprises 19 residues.

This chain links TRBV28 with TRBJ1-3; weak D call: TRBD1 (6 bases). The CDR3 sequence is 17 residues long. CDR1 MDHEN and CDR2 SYDVKM come from the germline V gene. V was shortened by 3 bases and J by 5 bases, with 20 bases between the two germline ends. This CDR3 reads CASSFPSRRDTRNTIYF. CDR3 coding DNA: TGTGCCAGCAGTTTTCCGTCCCGCCGGGACACCCGAAACACCATATATTTT.

The J gene is TRBJ2-1, the V gene TRBV10-3, with 7 bases identical to TRBD1. This CDR3 has 17 residues. Germline loops: CDR1 ENHRY, CDR2 SYGVKD. Trimming cost V 2 bases and J 6 bases; bases outside gene matches: 13. In DNA form, the CDR3 reads TGTGCCATCAGTGAGGACAGGGAGAAACAACTCCTCAATGAGCAGTTCTTC. Encoded protein: CAISEDREKQLLNEQFF.

This clone was seen ten or more times. The J gene is TRBJ2-3, the V gene TRBV2; D perhaps matches TRBD2 (5 bases). The CDR3 runs to 16 residues. V dropped 9 bases and J dropped 2 bases, with 21 bases sitting between them. CDR1 is SNHLY and CDR2 is FYNNEI in the germline V gene. CDR3 DNA sequence: TGTGCCAGTACCCTGCCGGGGATTACAAACACAGATACGCAGTATTTT. Its translation is CASTLPGITNTDTQYF.

This chain uses TRBV28 with TRBJ2-1; tentatively, D is TRBD2 (6 bases). Germline CDR1 is MDHEN and CDR2 is SYDVKM. The CDR3 loop spans 15 amino acids. Trimming pared 8 bases from V and 3 bases from J, leaving 17 bases between. As DNA, the CDR3 is TGTGCCAGCGGTAGGAGGGACCCGCGCTACAATGAGCAGTTCTTC. It specifies CASGRRDPRYNEQFF. The full variable domain, in which reference TRBV28 and TRBJ2-1 provide the parts outside the CDR3, is DVKVTQSSRYLVKRTGEKVFLECVQDMDHENMFWYRQDPGLGLRLIYFSYDVKMKEKGDIPEGYSVSREKKERFSLILESASTNQTSMYLCASGRRDPRYNEQFFGPGTRLTVL.

The J gene is TRBJ1-6, the V gene TRBV3-1 (or the pseudogene TRBV3-2); weak D call: TRBD1 (6 bases). In germline, CDR1 is LGHDT, CDR2 YNNKEL (reference sequence). CDR3 length: 15 amino acids. With 0 bases removed from V and 12 bases from J, the gap between germline ends came to 15 bases. CDR3 DNA sequence: TGTGCCAGCAGCCAAGAAGGACAGACAATGCGACCCCTCCACTTT. Translating it yields CASSQEGQTMRPLHF.

The chain is built from TRBV28 and TRBJ1-2, with 7 bases aligning to TRBD1. J was trimmed by 7 bases and V by 2 bases; bases with no gene match: 4. CDR3 length equals 13 residues. Germline assignment: CDR1 MDHEN and CDR2 SYDVKM. As DNA, the CDR3 is TGTGCCAGCAGTTTAGACAGGGCCTCTGGCTACACCTTC. Amino acid sequence: CASSLDRASGYTF.

As DNA, the CDR3 is TGCGCCAGCAGGAGGTCTGGGGCCAACGTCCTGACTTTC. Its protein product is CASRRSGANVLTF. The V gene is TRBV5-1, the J gene TRBJ2-6; D gene unclear. The CDR3 length is 13 residues. Germline CDR1 is SGHRS and CDR2 is YFSETQ. The V end lost 5 bases, the J end lost 1 base, and 4 bases lay between the germline ends.

This chain uses TRBV3-1 (or the pseudogene TRBV3-2) with TRBJ1-6, with 7 bases fitting TRBD1. CDR1 and CDR2 from the germline V gene are LGHDT and YNNKEL (reference sequence). Trimming took 5 bases from V and 1 from J; bases not matched to a gene: 2. The CDR3 length is 15 residues. The CDR3 DNA follows: TGTGCCAGCAGCGTCAGGGGGTCCTATAATTCACCCCTCCACTTT. Amino acid sequence: CASSVRGSYNSPLHF.

This chain connects TRBV7-3 to TRBJ2-3, with TRBD2 matching over 7 bases. This CDR3 region has 15 residues. CDR1 SGHTA and CDR2 FQGTGA come from the germline V gene. V was pared by 0 bases and J by 2 bases, with 2 bases of the junction left unmatched. The CDR3 region has the DNA TGTGCCAGCAGCTTAACCGGGGGGACCACAGATACGCAGTATTTT. Translated, it gives CASSLTGGTTDTQYF.